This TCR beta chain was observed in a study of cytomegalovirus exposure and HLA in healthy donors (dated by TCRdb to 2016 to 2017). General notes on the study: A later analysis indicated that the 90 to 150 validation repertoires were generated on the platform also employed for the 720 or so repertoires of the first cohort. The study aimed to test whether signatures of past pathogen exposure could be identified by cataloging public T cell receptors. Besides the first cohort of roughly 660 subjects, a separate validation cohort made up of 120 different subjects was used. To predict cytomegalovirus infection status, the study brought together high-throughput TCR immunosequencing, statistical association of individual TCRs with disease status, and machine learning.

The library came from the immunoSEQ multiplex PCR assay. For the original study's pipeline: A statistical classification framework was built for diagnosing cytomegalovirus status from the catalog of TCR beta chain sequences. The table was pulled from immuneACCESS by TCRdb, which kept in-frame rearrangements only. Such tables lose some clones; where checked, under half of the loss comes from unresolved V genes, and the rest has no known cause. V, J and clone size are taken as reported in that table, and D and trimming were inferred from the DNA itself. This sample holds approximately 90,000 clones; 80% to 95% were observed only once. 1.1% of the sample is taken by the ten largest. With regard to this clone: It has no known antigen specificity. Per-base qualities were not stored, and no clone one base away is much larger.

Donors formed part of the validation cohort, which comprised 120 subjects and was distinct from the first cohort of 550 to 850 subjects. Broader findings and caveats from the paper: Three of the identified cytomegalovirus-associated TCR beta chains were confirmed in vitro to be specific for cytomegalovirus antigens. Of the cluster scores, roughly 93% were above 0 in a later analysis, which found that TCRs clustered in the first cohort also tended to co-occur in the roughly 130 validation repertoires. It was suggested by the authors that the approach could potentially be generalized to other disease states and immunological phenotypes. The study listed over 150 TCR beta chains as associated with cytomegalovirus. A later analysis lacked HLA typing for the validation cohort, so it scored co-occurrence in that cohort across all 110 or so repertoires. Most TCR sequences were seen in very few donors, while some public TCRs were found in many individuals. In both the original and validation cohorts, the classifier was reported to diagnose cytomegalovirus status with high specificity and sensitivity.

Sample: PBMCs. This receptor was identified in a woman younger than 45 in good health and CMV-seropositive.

The DNA is TGCGCCAGCAGCCGCGAGGACCGACAGGGCTACACCTTC. It encodes CASSREDRQGYTF. The V gene is TRBV4-1 and the J gene is TRBJ1-2; TRBD1 is possibly the D segment (5 matching bases). CDR1 and CDR2 were assigned from the germline V gene as MGHRA and YSYEKL. Cut back by 4 bases and 8 bases, the V and J ends lie 14 bases apart. The CDR3, cysteine through phenylalanine, is 13 amino acids long. The sequence is cut down to CDR3 DNA, 39 bases in frame from base 1.